The clone carrying this T cell receptor beta chain was seen at least ten times. Its antigen is currently unknown. The CDR3 is 14 residues long. V lost 0 bases, J lost 3 bases, and 8 bases lay in between. Looked up from germline, CDR1 is SGHRS and CDR2 is YFSETQ. The data belong to a study of identical twins. Overall study findings and caveats: Partial confounding of zero-insertion analyses by invariant MAIT and iNKT cells was possible. Recombination models fit unrelated individuals' TCR alpha sharing but underestimated twins'.

TCRdb reprocessed the 5' RACE reads with MiXCR, giving one entry per CDR3 protein. Of about 900,000 distinct CDR3 sequences detected, roughly 12% appear once; the ten largest clones hold 1.5% to 2%. Separately, the same data were catalogued under a study of yellow fever vaccine responses in identical twins. As reported in that work: It has been reported that, in twins, the vaccine T cell response seemed partly convergent and partly personalized.

The TCR originated in a young woman in good health. The chain recombines TRBV5-1 with TRBJ2-3; D remains unclear. Sequencing was done on a sample of PBMCs. The CDR3 sequence: CASSLVSITDTQYF. The CDR3 DNA sequence: TGCGCCAGCAGCTTGGTTAGCATAACAGATACGCAGTATTTT.